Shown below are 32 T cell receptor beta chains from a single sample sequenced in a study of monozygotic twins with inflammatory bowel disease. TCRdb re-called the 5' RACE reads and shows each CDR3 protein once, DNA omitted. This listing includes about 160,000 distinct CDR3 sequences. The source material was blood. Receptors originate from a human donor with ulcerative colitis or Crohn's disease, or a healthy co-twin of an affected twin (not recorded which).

CDR3: CASSRQGMNTEAFF. The J gene is TRBJ1-1, the V gene TRBV12-3 or TRBV12-4; the TCRdb D gene call, TRBD1, has no DNA to confirm it. The CDR3 consists of 14 residues.

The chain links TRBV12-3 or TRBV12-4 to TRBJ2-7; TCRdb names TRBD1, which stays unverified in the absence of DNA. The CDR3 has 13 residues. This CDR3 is CASSSGTSYEQYF.

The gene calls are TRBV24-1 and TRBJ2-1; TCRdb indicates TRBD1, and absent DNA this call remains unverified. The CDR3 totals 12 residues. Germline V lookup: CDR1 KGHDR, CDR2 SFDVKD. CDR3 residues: CATRTGAGEQFF.

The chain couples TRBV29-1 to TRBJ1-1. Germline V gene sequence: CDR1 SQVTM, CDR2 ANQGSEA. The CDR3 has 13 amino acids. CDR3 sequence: CSVERRFHTEAFF.

CDR3 sequence reads: CASSDLSNEQFF. V and J are TRBV25-1 and TRBJ2-1. The CDR3 runs 12 residues. From germline, CDR1 is MGHDK and CDR2 SYGVNS.

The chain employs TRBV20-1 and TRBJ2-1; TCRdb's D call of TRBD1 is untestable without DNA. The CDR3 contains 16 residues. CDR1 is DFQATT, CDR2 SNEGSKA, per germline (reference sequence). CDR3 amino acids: CSAADFPGGGWNEQFF.

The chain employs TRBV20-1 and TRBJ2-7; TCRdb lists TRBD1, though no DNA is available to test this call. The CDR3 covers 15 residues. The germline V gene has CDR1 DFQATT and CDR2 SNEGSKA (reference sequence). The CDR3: CSARDLIGANYEQYF.

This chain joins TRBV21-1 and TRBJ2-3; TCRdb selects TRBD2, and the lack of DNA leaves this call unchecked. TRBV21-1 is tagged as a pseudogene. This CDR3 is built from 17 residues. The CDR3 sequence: CASSKVGTSGSTDTQYF.

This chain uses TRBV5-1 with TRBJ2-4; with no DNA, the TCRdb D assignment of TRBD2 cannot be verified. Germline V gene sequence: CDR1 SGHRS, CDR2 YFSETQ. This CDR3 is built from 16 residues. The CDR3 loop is CASSLPSGRAKNMQYF.

CDR3 region: CASSLNRPIQETQYF. The rearrangement uses TRBV7-9 and TRBJ2-5. Germline assignment: CDR1 SEHNR and CDR2 FQNEAQ (reference sequence). The CDR3 is made up of 15 amino acids.

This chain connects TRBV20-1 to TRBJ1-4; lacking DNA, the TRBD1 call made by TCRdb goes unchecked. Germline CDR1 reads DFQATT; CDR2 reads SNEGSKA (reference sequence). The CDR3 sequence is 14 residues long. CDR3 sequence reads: CSARRTGFNEKLFF.

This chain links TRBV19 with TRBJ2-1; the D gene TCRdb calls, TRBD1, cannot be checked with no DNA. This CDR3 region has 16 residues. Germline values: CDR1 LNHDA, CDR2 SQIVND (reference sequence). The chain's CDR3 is CASSIARGLSYNEQFF.

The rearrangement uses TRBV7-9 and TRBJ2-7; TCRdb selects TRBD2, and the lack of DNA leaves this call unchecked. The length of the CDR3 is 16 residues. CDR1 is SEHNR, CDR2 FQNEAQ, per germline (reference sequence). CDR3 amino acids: CASSLGLAGGIDEQYF.

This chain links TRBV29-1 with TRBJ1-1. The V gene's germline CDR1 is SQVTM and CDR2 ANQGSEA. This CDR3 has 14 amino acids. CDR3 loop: CSAAGGRGDTEAFF.

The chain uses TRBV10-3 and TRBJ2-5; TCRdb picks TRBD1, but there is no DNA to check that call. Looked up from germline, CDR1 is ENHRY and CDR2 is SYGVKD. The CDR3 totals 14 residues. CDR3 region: CAISGDRGQETQYF.

The chain's CDR3 is CASRRGGQDVYEQFF. The chain is built from TRBV5-1 and TRBJ2-1; the TRBD1 assignment by TCRdb is unverifiable without DNA. This CDR3 has 15 amino acids. In germline, CDR1 is SGHRS, CDR2 YFSETQ. Full variable domain (outside the CDR3, taken from reference TRBV5-1 and TRBJ2-1): KAGVTQTPRYLIKTRGQQVTLSCSPISGHRSVSWYQQTPGQGLQFLFEYFSETQRNKGNFPGRFSGRQFSNSRSEMNVSTLELGDSALYLCASRRGGQDVYEQFFGPGTRLTVL.

CDR3 in amino acids: CASSHLTSWVTDTQYF. J is TRBJ2-3 and V is TRBV9; TCRdb's D call, TRBD2, is unchecked because there is no DNA. The CDR3 has 16 residues. Germline V lookup: CDR1 SGDLS, CDR2 YYNGEE.

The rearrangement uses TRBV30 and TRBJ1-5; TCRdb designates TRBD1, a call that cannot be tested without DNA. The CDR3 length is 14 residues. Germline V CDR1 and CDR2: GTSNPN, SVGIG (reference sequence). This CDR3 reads CAWSVRSGDQPQHF.

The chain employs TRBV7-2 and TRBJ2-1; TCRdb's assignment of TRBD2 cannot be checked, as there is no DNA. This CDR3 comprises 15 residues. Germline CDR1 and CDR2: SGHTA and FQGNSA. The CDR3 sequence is CASSLMTSGRNEQFF.

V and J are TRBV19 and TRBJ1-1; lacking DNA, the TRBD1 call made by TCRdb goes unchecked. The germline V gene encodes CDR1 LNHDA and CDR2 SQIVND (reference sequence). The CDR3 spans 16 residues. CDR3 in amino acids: CASSPDRVGGNTEAFF.

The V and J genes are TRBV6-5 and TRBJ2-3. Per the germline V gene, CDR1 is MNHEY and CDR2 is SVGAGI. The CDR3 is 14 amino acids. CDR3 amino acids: CASSWSDPTDTQYF.

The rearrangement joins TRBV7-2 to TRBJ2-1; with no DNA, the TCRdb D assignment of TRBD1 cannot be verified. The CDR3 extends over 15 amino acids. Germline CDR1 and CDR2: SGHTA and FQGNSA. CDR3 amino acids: CASSLEGQSYNEQFF.

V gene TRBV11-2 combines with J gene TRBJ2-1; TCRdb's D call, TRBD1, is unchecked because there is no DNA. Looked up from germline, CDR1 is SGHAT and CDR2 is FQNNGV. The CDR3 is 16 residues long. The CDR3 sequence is CASSLFIATGANEQFF.

This CDR3 is CASSAKKTPNYGYTF. The chain uses TRBV7-2 and TRBJ1-2; TCRdb reports TRBD1, a call that lacks DNA to check it against. The CDR3 consists of 15 residues. Germline V gene data show CDR1 as SGHTA and CDR2 as FQGNSA.

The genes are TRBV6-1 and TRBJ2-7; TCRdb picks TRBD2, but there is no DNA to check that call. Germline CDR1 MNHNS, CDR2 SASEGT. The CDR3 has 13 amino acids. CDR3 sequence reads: CASTAVGVGEQYF.

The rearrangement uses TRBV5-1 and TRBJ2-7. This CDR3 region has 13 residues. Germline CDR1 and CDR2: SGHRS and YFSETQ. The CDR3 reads CASSLGANYEQYF.

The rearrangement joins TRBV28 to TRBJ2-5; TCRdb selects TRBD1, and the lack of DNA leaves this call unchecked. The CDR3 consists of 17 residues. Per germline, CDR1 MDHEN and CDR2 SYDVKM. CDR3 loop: CASRPTPGTGTQETQYF.

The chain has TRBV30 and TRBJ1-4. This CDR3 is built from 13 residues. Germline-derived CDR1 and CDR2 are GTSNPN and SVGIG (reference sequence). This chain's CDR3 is CAWSWTSNEKLFF.

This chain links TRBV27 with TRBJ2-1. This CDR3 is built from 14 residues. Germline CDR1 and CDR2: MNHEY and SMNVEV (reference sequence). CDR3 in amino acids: CASSLFGRHNEQFF.

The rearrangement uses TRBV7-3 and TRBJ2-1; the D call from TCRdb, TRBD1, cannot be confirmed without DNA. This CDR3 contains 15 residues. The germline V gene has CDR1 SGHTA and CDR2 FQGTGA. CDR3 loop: CASSSTGTSYNEQFF.

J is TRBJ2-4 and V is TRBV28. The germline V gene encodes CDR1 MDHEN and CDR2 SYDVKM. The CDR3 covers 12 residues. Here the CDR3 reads CATALAKNIQYF.

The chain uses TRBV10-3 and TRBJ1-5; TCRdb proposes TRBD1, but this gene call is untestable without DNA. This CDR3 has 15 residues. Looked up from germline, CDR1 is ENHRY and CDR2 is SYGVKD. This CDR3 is CAISERDRGGQPQHF.